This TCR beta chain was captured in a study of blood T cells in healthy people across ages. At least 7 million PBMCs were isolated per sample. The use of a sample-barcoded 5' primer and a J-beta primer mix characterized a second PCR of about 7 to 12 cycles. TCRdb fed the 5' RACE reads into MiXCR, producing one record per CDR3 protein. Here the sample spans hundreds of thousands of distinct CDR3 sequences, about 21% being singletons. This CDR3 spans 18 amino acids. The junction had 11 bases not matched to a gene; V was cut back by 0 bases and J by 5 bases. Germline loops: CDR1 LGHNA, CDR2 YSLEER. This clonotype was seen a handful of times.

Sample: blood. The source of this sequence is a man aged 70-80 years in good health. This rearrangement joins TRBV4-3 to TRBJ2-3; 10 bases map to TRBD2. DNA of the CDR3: TGCGCCAGCAGCCAAGAAAATTCTCTAGCGGGAGTGGTAGATACGCAGTATTTT. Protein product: CASSQENSLAGVVDTQYF.